Each of the 30 T cell receptor beta chains below was sequenced from the same sample in a study of T cell clones after liver transplantation (dated by TCRdb to between 2018 and 2021). The method behind the library was the immunoSEQ multiplex PCR assay. TCRdb holds this immuneACCESS table with in-frame rearrangements only. Some clones are missing; in checked studies, unresolved V genes explain under half, and the rest has no known cause. The sample yields 55,000 to 75,000 clones; around 70% were counted once. In total, the top ten clones hold around 2.8% of the sample. Here the sequenced sample was CD4+ T cells from blood, taken at the roughly 15-month timepoint. The receptors here all came from a human patient who received a liver transplant. Donor T cells from the graft may be present among the T cells after a transplant.

This chain connects TRBV7-8 to TRBJ2-4; 7 positions match TRBD2. This CDR3 has 17 amino acids. V lost 1 base, J lost 3 bases, and 9 bases stayed unmatched. Germline V CDR1 and CDR2: SGHVS, FQNEAQ. CDR3 protein: CASSLETSPAGKNIQYF. The CDR3 nucleotides are TGTGCCAGCAGCTTAGAGACTAGCCCAGCTGGCAAAAACATTCAGTACTTC.

The chain couples TRBV15 to TRBJ2-1; TRBD1 might be the D (6 bases). In germline, CDR1 is LNHNV, CDR2 YYDKDF (reference sequence). The CDR3 covers 15 residues. The V gene lost 1 base and the J gene lost 9 bases, with 16 bases spanning the gap. The chain's CDR3 is CATSRGRGAGLEQFF. CDR3 DNA: TGTGCCACCAGCAGAGGCAGGGGCGCAGGACTTGAGCAGTTCTTC.

There are a few counts of this clone. The chain has TRBV2 and TRBJ1-2; maybe TRBD1 (6 bases). The CDR3 loop spans 12 amino acids. Germline-derived CDR1 and CDR2 are SNHLY and FYNNEI. Trimming took off 6 bases at V and 4 bases at J, with 9 bases between the two ends. CDR3 in DNA: TGTGCCAGCAGATCGGACAGCTATGGCTACACCTTC. This codes for CASRSDSYGYTF.

The V and J genes are TRBV18 and TRBJ1-5; perhaps TRBD1 as D (6 bases). V lost 8 bases and J 12 bases, leaving 14 bases between the germline ends. The CDR3 covers 11 residues. Germline V lookup: CDR1 KGHSH, CDR2 LQKENI. CDR3 bases: TGTGCCAGCCCAAACACAGGGAGCCAGCATTTT. Amino acid sequence: CASPNTGSQHF.

The J gene is TRBJ1-2, the V gene TRBV7-9; D remains ambiguous. Between the trimmed V and J ends, which lost 0 bases and 8 bases, there was a span of 13 bases. The CDR3 length is 14 residues. Germline V gives CDR1 SEHNR, CDR2 FQNEAQ (reference sequence). CDR3 in DNA: TGTGCCAGCAGCTTAGCTGCCCCGACCCGGGGCTACACCTTC. Protein: CASSLAAPTRGYTF.

The chain has TRBV11-3 and TRBJ1-2; 9 bases are shared with TRBD1. The CDR3 is 14 amino acids. CDR1 and CDR2 (germline): SGHNT, YENEEA. Unmatched junction bases numbered 3, after V lost 5 bases and J lost 2 bases. CDR3 in DNA: TGTGCCAGCAGCCCTGGGACAGGGAACTATGGCTACACCTTC. This encodes CASSPGTGNYGYTF.

The CDR3 region has the DNA TGTGCCACCAGCAGTGACCCCGCATTTGATTCACCCCTCCACTTT. Translation gives CATSSDPAFDSPLHF. The chain employs TRBV15 and TRBJ1-6; D is unclear. This CDR3 is built from 15 residues. CDR1 LNHNV and CDR2 YYDKDF come from the germline V gene (reference sequence). Trimming took 3 bases from V and 8 from J, leaving 14 bases between them.

The chain is built from TRBV2 and TRBJ1-3; no clear D gene. Trimming pared 7 bases from V and 0 bases from J, leaving 16 bases between. The CDR3 spans 16 residues. Germline V gene data show CDR1 as SNHLY and CDR2 as FYNNEI. The CDR3 loop reads CASTPEGIGSGNTIYF. The CDR3 nucleotides read TGTGCCAGCACTCCGGAGGGCATTGGCTCTGGAAACACCATATATTTT.

The V and J genes are TRBV7-2 and TRBJ2-5; 8 bases align to TRBD1. V dropped 5 bases and J dropped 5; count of bases not matched to a gene: 7. The CDR3 is 14 residues long. CDR1 and CDR2 from the germline V gene are SGHTA and FQGNSA. CDR3 protein: CASSLTGGEETQYF. CDR3 coding DNA: TGTGCCAGCAGCCTCACAGGGGGTGAGGAGACCCAGTACTTC.

This rearrangement joins TRBV6-4 to TRBJ1-4; no reliable D call. The CDR3 covers 14 residues. Germline V gene lookup returns CDR1 MRHNA and CDR2 SNTAGT. The germline V and J ends were trimmed by 3 bases and 5 bases, with 10 bases remaining between them. The CDR3 DNA is TGTGCCAGCAGTGAGATGGACTTGAATGAAAAACTGTTTTTT. This encodes CASSEMDLNEKLFF.

In this sample, this clone turned up once. The chain is built from TRBV29-1 and TRBJ1-2; the D is unclear. This CDR3 has 13 residues. The germline V gene has CDR1 SQVTM and CDR2 ANQGSEA. Trimming shortened V by 2 bases and J by 6 bases, and 13 bases separated the two germline ends. CDR3 residues: CSVERSAGDGYTF. The CDR3 coding sequence is TGCAGCGTTGAACGGTCAGCTGGGGATGGCTACACCTTC. Together with reference TRBV29-1 and TRBJ1-2, the CDR3 gives the full variable domain: SAVISQKPSRDICQRGTSLTIQCQVDSQVTMMFWYRQQPGQSLTLIATANQGSEATYESGFVIDKFPISRPNLTFSTLTVSNMSPEDSSIYLCSVERSAGDGYTFGSGTRLTVV.

A remark on this clone: The sample holds other DNA sequences that translate to the same CDR3. This sequence joins TRBV5-8 and TRBJ2-1; 16 bases match TRBD2. J lost 0 bases, V lost 4 bases, and 7 bases had no gene match. The CDR3 contains 19 residues. Germline-derived CDR1 and CDR2 are SGHTS and YDEGEE. CDR3 region: CASSLMGLAGGSSYNEQFF. The CDR3 DNA reads as TGTGCCAGCAGCCTGATGGGACTAGCGGGAGGGAGCTCCTACAATGAGCAGTTCTTC.

The chain is built from TRBV6-6 and TRBJ2-7; the D call may be TRBD1 or TRBD2 (5 bases each). Between the trimmed V and J ends, which lost 5 bases and 4 bases, there was a span of 12 bases. The CDR3 runs to 13 residues. Germline CDR1 and CDR2: MNHNY and SVGAGI (reference sequence). The CDR3 DNA reads as TGTGCCAGCAGTCGGGACCCCCTGTACGAGCAGTACGTC. Protein sequence: CASSRDPLYEQYV.

Regarding this clone: Distinct nucleotide sequences in the sample also encode this CDR3. The chain couples TRBV7-9 to TRBJ2-3, with D possibly matching TRBD1 (7 bases). The V end was cut by 3 bases, the J end by 6 bases, with 10 bases between. CDR1 and CDR2 from the germline V gene are SEHNR and FQNEAQ (reference sequence). CDR3 size: 13 residues. Here the CDR3 DNA reads TGTGCCAGCAGCTTGGAGGGGGCTGATACGCAGTATTTT. Its protein is CASSLEGADTQYF.

By share, this clone ranks as medium-sized. This chain connects TRBV5-6 to TRBJ2-6; no clear D. This CDR3 is built from 14 residues. CDR1 and CDR2 from the germline V gene are SGHDT and YYEEEE. Trimming removed 4 bases at V and 4 bases at J, with 9 bases between. This chain's CDR3 is CASSRVSGANVLTF. CDR3 nucleotide sequence: TGTGCCAGCAGCCGGGTTTCAGGGGCCAACGTCCTGACTTTC. Full variable domain (rest looked up from reference TRBV5-6 and TRBJ2-6): DAGVTQSPTHLIKTRGQQVTLRCSPKSGHDTVSWYQQALGQGPQFIFQYYEEEERQRGNFPDRFSGHQFPNYSSELNVNALLLGDSALYLCASSRVSGANVLTFGAGSRLTVL.

The genes are TRBV7-8 and TRBJ2-3; 9 bases line up with TRBD2. The germline gives CDR1 SGHVS, CDR2 FQNEAQ. V lost 1 base, J lost 2 bases, and 7 bases stayed unmatched. This CDR3 is built from 17 residues. CDR3 nucleotides: TGTGCCAGCAGCTTAGGACAGCGGGGGGTCCTCACAGATACGCAGTATTTT. This codes for CASSLGQRGVLTDTQYF. Full variable domain (outside the CDR3, taken from reference TRBV7-8 and TRBJ2-3): GAGVSQSPRYKVAKRGQDVALRCDPISGHVSLFWYQQALGQGPEFLTYFQNEAQLDKSGLPSDRFFAERPEGSVSTLKIQRTQQEDSAVYLCASSLGQRGVLTDTQYFGPGTRLTVL.

For the CDR3, the DNA is TGTGCCAGCAGTTTATATTGGGAGGGCCTTGGTTCCTACAATGAGCAGTTCTTC. Its protein is CASSLYWEGLGSYNEQFF. V gene TRBV28 combines with J gene TRBJ2-1, with 7 bases identical to TRBD2. The CDR3 extends over 18 amino acids. CDR1 MDHEN and CDR2 SYDVKM come from the germline V gene. With V trimmed by 1 base and J by 1 base, 10 bases remained unmatched.

The chain links TRBV5-1 to TRBJ2-1; D unclear. Germline values: CDR1 SGHRS, CDR2 YFSETQ. The length of the CDR3 is 15 residues. Deletions cut 0 bases from V and 8 bases from J, with 15 bases between. CDR3 loop: CASSLAVGLLDEQFF. The CDR3 DNA is TGCGCCAGCAGCTTGGCTGTAGGCCTCTTGGATGAGCAGTTCTTC.

The chain has TRBV18 and TRBJ2-3; no definite D call. The CDR3 spans 11 residues. Trimming removed 8 bases at V and 3 bases at J, with 6 bases between. Germline V CDR1 and CDR2: KGHSH, LQKENI. CDR3 in amino acids: CASRGTDTQYF. CDR3 nucleotide sequence: TGTGCCAGCAGAGGAACAGATACGCAGTATTTT. The entire variable domain, with the rest obtained from reference TRBV18 and TRBJ2-3, is as follows: NAGVMQNPRHLVRRRGQEARLRCSPMKGHSHVYWYRQLPEEGLKFMVYLQKENIIDESGMPKERFSAEFPKEGPSILRIQQVVRGDSAAYFCASRGTDTQYFGPGTRLTVL.

This chain joins TRBV28 and TRBJ1-1; no firm D call. V lost 10 bases to trimming and J lost 4 bases, with 10 bases between them. The CDR3 consists of 11 residues. CDR1 and CDR2 from the germline V gene are MDHEN and SYDVKM. The CDR3 sequence is CAIASVTEAFF. In DNA, the CDR3 is TGTGCCATCGCCTCGGTCACTGAAGCTTTCTTT. The whole variable domain, remainder taken from reference TRBV28 and TRBJ1-1, is DVKVTQSSRYLVKRTGEKVFLECVQDMDHENMFWYRQDPGLGLRLIYFSYDVKMKEKGDIPEGYSVSREKKERFSLILESASTNQTSMYLCAIASVTEAFFGQGTRLTVV.

The chain couples TRBV5-1 to TRBJ1-1; 9 bases map to TRBD1. CDR1 is SGHRS and CDR2 is YFSETQ in the germline V gene. J was trimmed by 5 bases and V by 4 bases; bases with no gene match: 0. The CDR3 consists of 12 residues. The CDR3 DNA reads TGCGCCAGCAGCGACAGGGGGACTGAAGCTTTCTTT. This encodes CASSDRGTEAFF.

The V and J genes are TRBV19 and TRBJ2-2, with D perhaps matching TRBD1 (5 bases). The CDR3 contains 13 residues. The germline gives CDR1 LNHDA, CDR2 SQIVND (reference sequence). Trimming stripped 6 bases from V and 1 base from J, with 6 bases between. CDR3 DNA: TGTGCCAGTAGACAGGTGAACACCGGGGAGCTGTTTTTT. Protein sequence: CASRQVNTGELFF.

The J gene is TRBJ1-2, the V gene TRBV5-1, with 7 bases fitting TRBD1. Germline loops: CDR1 SGHRS, CDR2 YFSETQ. The CDR3 length is 15 residues. V was clipped by 0 bases and J by 4 bases; unmatched bases: 6. In DNA form, the CDR3 reads TGCGCCAGCAGCTTGGCAGACAGGGTGGGCTATGGCTACACCTTC. Encoded protein: CASSLADRVGYGYTF.

Only one count was recorded for this clone. The chain employs TRBV2 and TRBJ2-6; 14 nucleotides align to TRBD2. The CDR3 is 17 residues long. The trim removed 7 bases at V and 2 bases at J, leaving 4 bases unmatched. Per germline, CDR1 SNHLY and CDR2 FYNNEI. CDR3 bases: TGTGCCAGCAAGACTAGCGGGGGGGCCACTGGGGCCAACGTCCTGACTTTC. It is translated as CASKTSGGATGANVLTF.

The V gene is TRBV7-8, the J gene TRBJ1-1; 7 bases are shared with TRBD1. With V trimmed by 1 base and J by 3 bases, 5 bases remained unmatched. Germline V gene data show CDR1 as SGHVS and CDR2 as FQNEAQ. This CDR3 spans 15 amino acids. The CDR3 DNA reads TGTGCCAGCAGCTTAGAAGGGGGCACATACACTGAAGCTTTCTTT. Protein: CASSLEGGTYTEAFF.

This chain uses TRBV12-5 with TRBJ2-2; D not certain. CDR3 length: 13 amino acids. The V gene's germline CDR1 is LGHNT and CDR2 FRNRAP. The V and J ends lost 2 bases and 3 bases respectively, with 4 bases between them. CDR3 nucleotide sequence: TGTGCTAGTGGTTTGTCGGACACCGGGGAGCTGTTTTTT. Its protein product is CASGLSDTGELFF.

The V gene is TRBV6-5, the J gene TRBJ1-5; D is undetermined. Deletions cut 2 bases from V and 3 bases from J, with 8 bases between. The CDR3 runs 14 residues. Looked up from germline, CDR1 is MNHEY and CDR2 is SVGAGI. CDR3 in amino acids: CASSYRPSNQPQHF. DNA of the CDR3: TGTGCCAGCAGTTACAGGCCTTCCAATCAGCCCCAGCATTTT.

The J gene is TRBJ2-1, the V gene TRBV11-2; D call uncertain. Germline CDR1 SGHAT, CDR2 FQNNGV. The CDR3 runs 13 residues. Trimming removed 3 bases at V and 10 bases at J, with 13 bases between. CDR3 protein: CASSFGHTIEQFF. As DNA, the CDR3 is TGTGCCAGCAGCTTTGGCCACACGATCGAGCAGTTCTTC.

This clone was detected a few times. The rearrangement links TRBV13 to TRBJ1-4; TRBD1 matches at 9 bases. This CDR3 region has 15 residues. Germline V gene lookup returns CDR1 PRHDT and CDR2 FYEKMQ (reference sequence). With V trimmed by 0 bases and J by 6 bases, 2 bases remained unmatched. The CDR3 loop reads CASSLGDRGDEKLFF. CDR3 sequence (DNA): TGTGCCAGCAGCTTAGGGGACAGGGGAGATGAAAAACTGTTTTTT.

J is TRBJ2-3 and V is TRBV7-7, with 11 bases aligning to TRBD1. Germline V CDR1 and CDR2: SSHAT, FNYEAQ (reference sequence). V shed 1 base and J 3 bases; nucleotides not matched to a gene: 3. CDR3 size: 16 residues. CDR3 bases: TGTGCCAGCAGCTTAGGGACAGGGGGCCCAACAGATACGCAGTATTTT. Translated: CASSLGTGGPTDTQYF.